This T cell receptor beta chain was captured by sequencing in a study of OX40 agonist ivuxolimab in advanced cancers. Study summary: Patients received ivuxolimab, an agonistic anti-OX40 (CD134) antibody. Study conclusions and caveats: Partial responders at 0.1-3.0 mg/kg showed near-lowest clonal expansion.

Produced via immunoSEQ multiplex PCR; TCRdb's table is partial and in-frame only. The table records 20,000 to 25,000 clones, 75% to 85% of them present only once. About this clone itself: As yet, its antigen is unknown.

The V and J ends lost 5 bases and 4 bases respectively, with 11 bases between them. The germline V gene has CDR1 MDHEN and CDR2 SYDVKM. The CDR3 has 13 amino acids. Sequenced material: CD4+ or CD8+ T cells sorted from blood, taken in a trial of the OX40 agonist ivuxolimab. The chain couples TRBV28 to TRBJ1-2; TRBD1 is a possible D gene (6 bases). The receptor's source is an adult with an advanced solid tumor such as melanoma, head and neck, liver or kidney cancer. CDR3: CASSQTGFYGYTF. CDR3 in DNA: TGTGCCAGCAGTCAGACAGGATTCTATGGCTACACCTTC.